This paragraph covers one T cell receptor (beta chain) sequence. Its antigen is undetermined. The V gene's germline CDR1 is SGHVS and CDR2 FNYEAQ. Deletions cut 4 bases from V and 8 bases from J, with 9 bases between. This CDR3 region has 12 residues. This sample stems from a study of CD8+CD57+ T cells in acquired aplastic anemia. Overall study: The sorted CD4+ and CD8+ cells yielded an average approximately 3 ug of DNA. The study obtained 9 million to 11 million reads on average for CD4+ cells from healthy donors.

Notes on the study in general: Patients were compared with controls for CD8+ Simpson's diversity, and no significant difference emerged. It was found that fewer than 35 CD8+ CDR3 sequences were shared between patients and controls.

Researchers used genomic DNA as the template to profile TCR beta VDJ and CDR3. TCRdb passed the reads through MiXCR, listing each CDR3 protein once. The sample contains about 140,000 distinct CDR3 sequences, roughly 40% of which appear only once. This clonotype was sampled from a human donor in good health, serving as a control. The chain joins TRBV7-6 to TRBJ2-1; the D gene is possibly TRBD1 (6 bases). Input material: sorted CD4+, CD8+, or CD8+CD57+ T cells (not recorded which) from PBMCs. CDR3 in amino acids: CASSSRGYEQFF. DNA of the CDR3: TGTGCCAGCAGCTCAAGGGGGTATGAGCAGTTCTTC.